These 2 T cell receptor beta chains were all obtained from the same sample, sequenced in a study of control samples from healthy donors and cancer patients. Profiled with immunoSEQ multiplex PCR; TCRdb holds only in-frame clones, not every one. The sample carries about 410,000 clones, 90% recorded once. Sequencing was performed on PBMCs. The source of these receptors is a man aged 40-49 years with head and neck cancer.

J is TRBJ1-5 and V is TRBV19; D is undetermined. V was cut by 1 base and J by 2 bases, with 6 bases left in between. The CDR3 is 14 amino acids. Looked up from germline, CDR1 is LNHDA and CDR2 is SQIVND (reference sequence). The CDR3 region has the DNA TGTGCCAGTAGTATAGCCCGGGGCAATCAGCCCCAGCATTTT. The encoded protein is CASSIARGNQPQHF.

About this clone: This sample also contains other DNA sequences that code for the same CDR3. The chain uses TRBV5-6 and TRBJ2-1, with D perhaps matching TRBD2 (6 bases). Germline lookup yields CDR1 SGHDT and CDR2 YYEEEE. The CDR3 spans 16 residues. V gave up 5 bases and J gave up 8 bases, with 23 bases separating them. This CDR3 is CASRTWGWGELDEQFF. The DNA for the CDR3 is TGTGCCAGCAGAACTTGGGGGTGGGGGGAATTGGATGAGCAGTTCTTC.